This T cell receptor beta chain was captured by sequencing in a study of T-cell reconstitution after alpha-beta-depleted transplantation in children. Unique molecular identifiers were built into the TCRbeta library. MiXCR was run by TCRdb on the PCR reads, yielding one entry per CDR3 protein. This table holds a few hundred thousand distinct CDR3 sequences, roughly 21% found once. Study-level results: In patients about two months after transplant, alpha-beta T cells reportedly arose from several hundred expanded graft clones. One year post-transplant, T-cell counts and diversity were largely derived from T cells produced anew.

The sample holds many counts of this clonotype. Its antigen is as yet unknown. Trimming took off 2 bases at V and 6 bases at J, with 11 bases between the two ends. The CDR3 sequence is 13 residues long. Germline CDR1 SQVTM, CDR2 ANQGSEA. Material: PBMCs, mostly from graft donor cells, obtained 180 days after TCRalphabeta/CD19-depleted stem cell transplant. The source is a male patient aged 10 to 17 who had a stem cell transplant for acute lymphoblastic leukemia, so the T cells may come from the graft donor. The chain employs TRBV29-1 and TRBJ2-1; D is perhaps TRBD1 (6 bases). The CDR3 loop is CSVERQGLNEQFF. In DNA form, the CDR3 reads TGCAGCGTTGAACGGCAGGGGCTCAATGAGCAGTTCTTC.